This T cell receptor beta chain emerged from a study of cytomegalovirus exposure and HLA in healthy donors. The donors gave bone marrow, and they were healthy. Notes on the study in general: The authors judged a highly shared variant cluster likely a sequencing artifact.

Comments on this clone: Its antigen is currently unknown.

After removal of 4 bases from V and 8 bases from J, the junction contained 11 bases not matched to a gene. This CDR3 region has 15 residues. Germline CDR1 reads LGHNA; CDR2 reads YNFKEQ. A multiplex PCR was run with 60 Vbeta primers and 13 Jbeta primers. Authors' methods: Per a later analysis, the number of unique TCR beta chains was about 78 million, of which about 10 million were shared. The method was immunoSEQ multiplex PCR; TCRdb's version includes in-frame clones alone and lacks a portion of them. V, J and clone size reflect that table, while D and trimming were determined from the DNA. In the table there are 150,000 or so clones, 79% of which are singletons.

The material sequenced was PBMCs. J is TRBJ1-2 and V is TRBV4-2; 9 nucleotides match TRBD1. The clonotype comes from a man under 40 in good health and CMV-seropositive. CDR3: CASSPGHRGQNGYTF. CDR3 DNA sequence: TGTGCCAGCAGCCCCGGTCACAGGGGGCAGAACGGCTACACCTTC.